One sample yielded the 16 T cell receptor beta chains listed below, sequenced in a study of blood T cell repertoires in COVID-19. Profiling relied on immunoSEQ multiplex PCR, and the TCRdb table lists in-frame clones only, not all of them. Of more than 30,000 clones listed, about 80% are singletons. Source material: peripheral blood. The receptors were gathered from an older woman with acute or convalescent COVID-19.

The chain carries TRBV11-2 and TRBJ2-5; possibly TRBD2 for D (7 bases). Germline V lookup: CDR1 SGHAT, CDR2 FQNNGV. This CDR3 has 14 residues. V was cut by 1 base and J by 4 bases, with 10 bases left in between. The CDR3 bases are TGTGCCAGCAGCTTAGTCGGGGGGCCAGAGACCCAGTACTTC. Protein product: CASSLVGGPETQYF.

The chain combines TRBV2 with TRBJ1-5; 8 nucleotides match TRBD1. The V gene's germline CDR1 is SNHLY and CDR2 FYNNEI. CDR3 length: 14 residues. Unmatched junction bases numbered 5, after V lost 6 bases and J lost 4 bases. The CDR3 bases are TGTGCCAGCAGAGAGGACAGGGCAAATCAGCCCCAGCATTTT. Its protein product is CASREDRANQPQHF.

A few counts support this clone. This CDR3 is CASSRAGGGDTQYF. The CDR3 DNA sequence: TGTGCCAGCAGCCGGGCAGGGGGAGGAGATACGCAGTATTTT. The V gene is TRBV14, the J gene TRBJ2-3; maybe TRBD1 (7 bases). This CDR3 has 14 amino acids. Germline V gene lookup returns CDR1 SGHDN and CDR2 FVKESK. V lost 4 bases, J lost 5 bases, and 13 bases lay in between. Supplemented by reference TRBV14 and TRBJ2-3, the full variable domain reads EAGVTQFPSHSVIEKGQTVTLRCDPISGHDNLYWYRRVMGKEIKFLLHFVKESKQDESGMPNNRFLAERTGGTYSTLKVQPAELEDSGVYFCASSRAGGGDTQYFGPGTRLTVL.

The chain is built from TRBV2 and TRBJ2-5, with D possibly TRBD1 on 6 matching bases. Germline CDR1 and CDR2: SNHLY and FYNNEI. Trimming stripped 8 bases from V and 5 bases from J, with 12 bases between. The length of the CDR3 is 12 residues. CDR3 bases: TGTGCCAGCGGCAGGGGTCGGGAGACCCAGTACTTC. It translates to CASGRGRETQYF.

This clone came up a few times. The chain joins TRBV14 to TRBJ2-1, with TRBD2 matching 9 bases. CDR1 is SGHDN, CDR2 FVKESK, per germline. There are 16 residues in the CDR3. V lost 6 bases and J lost 5; bases outside the gene matches: 11. CDR3 bases: TGTGCCAGCAGACATAGCGGGAGCCCTCGGGACAATGAGCAGTTCTTC. Its protein is CASRHSGSPRDNEQFF.

The chain recombines TRBV29-1 with TRBJ1-5, with TRBD1 matching 10 bases. There are 13 residues in the CDR3. Germline lookup yields CDR1 SQVTM and CDR2 ANQGSEA. The V and J ends lost 6 bases and 2 bases, in that order; junction bases with no gene match: 1. Here the CDR3 reads CSVGTGGNQPQHF. The DNA for the CDR3 is TGCAGCGTGGGGACAGGGGGCAATCAGCCCCAGCATTTT.

The rearrangement uses TRBV5-1 and TRBJ2-1; 9 bases agree with TRBD1. The junction had 6 bases not matched to a gene; V was cut back by 0 bases and J by 8 bases. The CDR3 sequence is 15 residues long. Germline lookup yields CDR1 SGHRS and CDR2 YFSETQ. This CDR3 reads CASSLGQGEGDEQFF. CDR3 coding DNA: TGCGCCAGCAGCTTGGGACAGGGGGAAGGGGATGAGCAGTTCTTC.

This clone was counted only a few times. V is TRBV5-1 and J is TRBJ2-3; 10 bases map to TRBD2. The CDR3 is 14 residues long. The germline gives CDR1 SGHRS, CDR2 YFSETQ. V lost 5 bases, J lost 2 bases, and 2 bases stayed unmatched. DNA for the CDR3: TGCGCCAGCAGACTAGCGGGGAACACAGATACGCAGTATTTT. Protein sequence: CASRLAGNTDTQYF.

The chain carries TRBV9 and TRBJ2-6, with TRBD1 identical over 8 bases. This CDR3 comprises 18 residues. Germline lookup yields CDR1 SGDLS and CDR2 YYNGEE. Trimming at V came to 3 bases and at J to 0 bases, leaving 8 bases not matched to a gene. For the CDR3, the DNA is TGTGCCAGCAGCGCCCGGGACAGGTCGTTCTCTGGGGCCAACGTCCTGACTTTC. Translation gives CASSARDRSFSGANVLTF.

This chain connects TRBV24-1 to TRBJ2-1, with 12 bases identical to TRBD2. V shed 3 bases and J 0 bases; nucleotides not matched to a gene: 2. The germline CDR1 and CDR2 sequences are KGHDR and SFDVKD. CDR3 size: 17 residues. CDR3 loop: CATSDRLAGVSYNEQFF. The CDR3 DNA sequence: TGTGCCACCAGTGATCGACTAGCGGGAGTCTCCTACAATGAGCAGTTCTTC.

The chain has TRBV19 and TRBJ2-2; D call uncertain. This CDR3 has 13 amino acids. V lost 9 bases and J lost 7, with 15 bases in between. The germline V gene has CDR1 LNHDA and CDR2 SQIVND (reference sequence). CDR3 region: CASTPTRLGELFF. CDR3 bases: TGTGCCAGCACACCGACTCGGCTCGGGGAGCTGTTTTTT.

The chain recombines TRBV5-6 with TRBJ1-2; D is perhaps TRBD1 (5 bases). This CDR3 is built from 12 residues. Germline V gene sequence: CDR1 SGHDT, CDR2 YYEEEE. Trimming stripped 6 bases from V and 8 bases from J, with 14 bases between. Here the CDR3 DNA reads TGTGCCAGCACCTGGTGGGGGGAAGGCTACACCTTC. Translated, it gives CASTWWGEGYTF. Filled out from reference TRBV5-6 and TRBJ1-2, the complete variable domain reads DAGVTQSPTHLIKTRGQQVTLRCSPKSGHDTVSWYQQALGQGPQFIFQYYEEEERQRGNFPDRFSGHQFPNYSSELNVNALLLGDSALYLCASTWWGEGYTFGSGTRLTVV.

The chain combines TRBV14 with TRBJ2-1; 15 nucleotides match TRBD2. CDR3 size: 19 residues. CDR1 and CDR2 (germline): SGHDN, FVKESK. V dropped 1 base and J dropped 1; count of bases not matched to a gene: 5. DNA of the CDR3: TGTGCCAGCAGCCAAGTTTCAGGACTAGCGGGAGGGTCCTACAATGAGCAGTTCTTC. Translation gives CASSQVSGLAGGSYNEQFF.

This chain uses TRBV11-3 with TRBJ2-3, with a weak D call TRBD1 (6 bases). This CDR3 contains 15 residues. V lost 3 bases to trimming and J lost 6 bases, with 16 bases between them. Germline CDR1 SGHNT, CDR2 YENEEA. The CDR3 DNA reads TGTGCCAGCAGCTTGGACGGGACACCTCAGGATACGCAGTATTTT. Amino acids: CASSLDGTPQDTQYF.

This CDR3 is CASSQATRDRRQETQYF. CDR3 DNA sequence: TGTGCCAGCAGCCAAGCTACCCGGGACAGAAGACAAGAGACCCAGTACTTC. This sequence joins TRBV11-3 and TRBJ2-5, with 7 positions matching TRBD1. The CDR3 has 17 amino acids. V dropped 5 bases and J dropped 2; count of bases not matched to a gene: 14. CDR1 SGHNT and CDR2 YENEEA come from the germline V gene.

The V call is TRBV4-2, the J call TRBJ2-1, with 10 bases fitting TRBD2. Germline V CDR1 and CDR2: LGHNA, YNFKEQ. This CDR3 contains 14 residues. V lost 5 bases to trimming and J lost 5 bases; unmatched junction nucleotides: 3. CDR3 loop: CASSGSGRDNEQFF. In DNA form, the CDR3 reads TGTGCCAGCAGCGGAAGCGGGAGGGACAATGAGCAGTTCTTC.